This TCR beta chain emerged from a study of cytomegalovirus exposure and HLA in healthy donors. At the level of the study: In an earlier analysis, 95 million to 140 million unique TCR beta sequences were found from some 180 million T cells. Findings and caveats of the study: The listing of 150 or so TCR beta chains classed them as cytomegalovirus-associated. Most CMV-associated TCR beta chains appeared HLA-restricted in a later analysis. Most observed TCR sequences were rare, whereas some public TCRs were detected in many donors.

This PCR relied on a set of 60 Vbeta primers and 13 Jbeta primers. Some clones are missing from TCRdb's copy, which holds only in-frame ones; the method was immunoSEQ multiplex PCR. The data show some 110,000 clones, roughly 80% seen once. A remark on this clone: The antigen remains undetermined.

V lost 4 bases, J lost 2 bases, and 5 bases stayed unmatched. There are 17 residues in the CDR3. CDR1 is MGHRA and CDR2 is YSYEKL in the germline V gene. The sequenced sample was PBMCs. This rearrangement joins TRBV4-1 to TRBJ2-5; 15 bases are shared with TRBD2. The source of this sequence is a man aged 25-45 years in good health and CMV-seropositive. Here the CDR3 DNA reads TGCGCCAGCAGCCGGGGACTAGCGGGGGGCGTACAAGAGACCCAGTACTTC. This sequence encodes CASSRGLAGGVQETQYF.